This T cell receptor (beta chain) was sequenced for a study of cytomegalovirus exposure and HLA in healthy donors. The CDR3 extends over 13 amino acids. Germline assignment: CDR1 SNHLY and CDR2 FYNNEI. Unmatched junction bases numbered 3, after V lost 6 bases and J lost 4 bases. With 60 Vbeta and 13 Jbeta primers, the PCR was carried out. TCRdb keeps only in-frame clones here, not all; method: immunoSEQ multiplex PCR. The table has approximately 120,000 clones, 70% to 85% seen once; the top ten hold 9.5% to 15%. General observations from the study: Compared with the approximately 700-donor mean, an Asian-associated ancestry cluster reportedly had fewer N-insertions, according to a later analysis. In a later analysis, specific HLA alleles were associated with over 15,000 TCR beta sequences at a 0.05 false discovery rate.

As regards this clone: What it binds is not known.

Input material: PBMCs. The origin of this receptor is a woman aged 40-49 years in good health and CMV-seropositive. V usage is TRBV2 and J usage is TRBJ1-5, with 7 nucleotides matching TRBD1. The DNA of the CDR3 is TGTGCCAGCAGGGGGGACAGTAATCAGCCCCAGCATTTT. This encodes CASRGDSNQPQHF.